This T cell receptor (beta chain) was retrieved from a study of cytomegalovirus exposure and HLA in healthy donors. Study-wide background: Ancestry clustering placed more than 80% of about 400 genotyped donors in the Caucasian-associated cluster. Findings and limits, study-wide: In a later analysis, at a false discovery rate of 0.05, 16,951 TCR beta sequences matched HLA alleles. Most TCR beta V segments were productive about 87% or about 30% of the time in an earlier analysis.

The ends were cut back, 0 bases at V and 0 bases at J, with 7 bases in the middle. Looked up from germline, CDR1 is SGHRS and CDR2 is YFSETQ. The CDR3 loop spans 15 amino acids. Comments on this clone: What it binds is not known.

It was with 60 Vbeta and 13 Jbeta primers that the PCR ran. Only in-frame clones appear in the TCRdb table, and some are missing; sequencing was by immunoSEQ multiplex PCR. The table shows 200,000 to 300,000 clones, with 70% to 90% occurring only once. Sequencing used PBMCs. The source is a woman in her sixties in good health and CMV-seropositive. The rearrangement links TRBV5-1 to TRBJ1-5; no firm D call. The CDR3 DNA sequence: TGCGCCAGCAGCTTGGGGGCAGGTAGCAATCAGCCCCAGCATTTT. Translation gives CASSLGAGSNQPQHF.